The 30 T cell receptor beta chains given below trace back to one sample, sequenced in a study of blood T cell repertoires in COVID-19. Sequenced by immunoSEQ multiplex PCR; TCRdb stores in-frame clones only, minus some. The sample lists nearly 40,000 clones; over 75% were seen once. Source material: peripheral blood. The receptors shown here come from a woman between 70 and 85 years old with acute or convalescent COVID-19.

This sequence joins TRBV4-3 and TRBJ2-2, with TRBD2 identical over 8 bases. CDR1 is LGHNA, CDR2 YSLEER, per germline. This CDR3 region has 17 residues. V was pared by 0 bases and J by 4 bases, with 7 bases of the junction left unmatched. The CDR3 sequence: CASSQDGLAGITGELFF. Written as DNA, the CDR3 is TGCGCCAGCAGCCAAGACGGCTTAGCGGGGATCACCGGGGAGCTGTTTTTT.

CDR3 nucleotides: TGTGCCAGCAGCTTGTTGTCTCTAGCTGAGCAGTTCTTC. Amino acids: CASSLLSLAEQFF. V and J are TRBV5-6 and TRBJ2-1; perhaps TRBD2 as D (5 bases). Between the trimmed V and J ends, which lost 1 base and 9 bases, there was a span of 11 bases. There are 13 residues in the CDR3. Germline-derived CDR1 and CDR2 are SGHDT and YYEEEE.

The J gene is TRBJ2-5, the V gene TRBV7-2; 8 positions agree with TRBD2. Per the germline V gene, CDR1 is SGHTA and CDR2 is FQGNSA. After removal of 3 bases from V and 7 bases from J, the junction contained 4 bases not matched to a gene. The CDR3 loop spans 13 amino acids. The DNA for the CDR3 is TGTGCCAGCAGCTTGGTCGGGGGGGGGACCCAGTACTTC. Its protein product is CASSLVGGGTQYF.

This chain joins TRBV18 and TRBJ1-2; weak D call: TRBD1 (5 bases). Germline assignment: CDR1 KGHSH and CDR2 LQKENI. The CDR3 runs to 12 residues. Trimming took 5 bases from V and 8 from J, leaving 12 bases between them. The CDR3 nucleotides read TGTGCCAGCTCAGACAGCCCCAGGGGCTACACCTTC. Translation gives CASSDSPRGYTF.

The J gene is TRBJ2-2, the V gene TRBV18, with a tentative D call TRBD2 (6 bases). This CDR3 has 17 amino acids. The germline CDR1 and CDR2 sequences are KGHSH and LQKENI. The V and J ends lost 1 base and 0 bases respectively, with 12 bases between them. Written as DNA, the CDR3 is TGTGCCAGCTCACCACTTTCGGGGGATCCGAACACCGGGGAGCTGTTTTTT. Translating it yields CASSPLSGDPNTGELFF.

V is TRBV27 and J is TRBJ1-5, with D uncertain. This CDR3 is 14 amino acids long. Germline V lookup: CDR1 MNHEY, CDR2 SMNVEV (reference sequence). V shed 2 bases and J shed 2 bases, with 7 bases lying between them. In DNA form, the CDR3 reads TGTGCCAGCAGTTTAGAGGCCGGCAATCAGCCCCAGCATTTT. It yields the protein CASSLEAGNQPQHF.

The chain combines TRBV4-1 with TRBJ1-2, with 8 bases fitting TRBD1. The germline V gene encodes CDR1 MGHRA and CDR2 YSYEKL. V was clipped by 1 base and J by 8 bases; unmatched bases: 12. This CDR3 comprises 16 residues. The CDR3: CASSQGGGQVAGGYTF. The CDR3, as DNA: TGCGCCAGCAGCCAAGGCGGGGGACAGGTTGCCGGGGGCTACACCTTC.

CDR3 nucleotides: TGTGCCAGCAGAAGCGGGATAAGCACAGATACGCAGTATTTT. This translates into CASRSGISTDTQYF. The gene calls are TRBV2 and TRBJ2-3, with 7 bases lining up with TRBD2. V lost 6 bases to trimming and J lost 0 bases; unmatched junction nucleotides: 3. The germline V gene encodes CDR1 SNHLY and CDR2 FYNNEI. The CDR3 covers 14 residues.

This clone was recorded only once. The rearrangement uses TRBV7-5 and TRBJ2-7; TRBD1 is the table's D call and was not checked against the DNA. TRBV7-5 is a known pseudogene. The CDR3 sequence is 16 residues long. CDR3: CARSLGGDRGPYEQYV. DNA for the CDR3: TGTGCCAGAAGCCTCGGTGGGGACAGGGGGCCCTACGAGCAGTACGTC.

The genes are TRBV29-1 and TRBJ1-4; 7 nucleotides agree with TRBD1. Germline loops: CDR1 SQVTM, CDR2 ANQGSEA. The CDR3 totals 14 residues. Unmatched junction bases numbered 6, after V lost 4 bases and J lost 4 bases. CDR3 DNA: TGCAGCGTTGGGAGGGGGACAGTTAATGAAAAACTGTTTTTT. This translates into CSVGRGTVNEKLFF.

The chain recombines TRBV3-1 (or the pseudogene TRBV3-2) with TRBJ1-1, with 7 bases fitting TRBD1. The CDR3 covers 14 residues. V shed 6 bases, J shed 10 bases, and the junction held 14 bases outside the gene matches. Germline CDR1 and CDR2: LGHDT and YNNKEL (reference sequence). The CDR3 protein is CASSSDRKAVGAFF. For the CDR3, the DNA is TGTGCCAGCAGTTCGGACAGGAAGGCGGTCGGAGCTTTCTTT.

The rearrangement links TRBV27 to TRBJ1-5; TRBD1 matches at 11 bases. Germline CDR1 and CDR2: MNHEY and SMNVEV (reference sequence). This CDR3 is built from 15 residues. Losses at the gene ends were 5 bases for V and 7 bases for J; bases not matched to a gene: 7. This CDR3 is CASSPGTGGVQPQHF. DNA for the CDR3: TGTGCCAGCAGTCCCGGGACAGGGGGTGTCCAGCCCCAGCATTTT.

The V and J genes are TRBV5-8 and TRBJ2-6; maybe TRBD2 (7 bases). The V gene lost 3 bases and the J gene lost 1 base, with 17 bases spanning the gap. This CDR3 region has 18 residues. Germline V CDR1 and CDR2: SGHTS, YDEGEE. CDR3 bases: TGTGCCAGCAGCTCCCCCGGGGGGCGGATTTCTGGGGCCAACGTCCTGACTTTC. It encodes CASSSPGGRISGANVLTF.

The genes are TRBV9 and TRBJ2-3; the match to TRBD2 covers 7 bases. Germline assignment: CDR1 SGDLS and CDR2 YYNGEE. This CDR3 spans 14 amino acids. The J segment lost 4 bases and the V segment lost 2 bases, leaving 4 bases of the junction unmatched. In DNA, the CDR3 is TGTGCCAGCAGCGTGTGGGGGGGGTCAGATACGCAGTATTTT. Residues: CASSVWGGSDTQYF.

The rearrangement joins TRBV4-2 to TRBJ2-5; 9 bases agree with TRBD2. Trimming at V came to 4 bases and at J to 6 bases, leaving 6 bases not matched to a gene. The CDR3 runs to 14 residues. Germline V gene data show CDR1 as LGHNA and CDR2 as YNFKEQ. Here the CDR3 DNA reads TGTGCCAGCAGCCCTCCGGGACTAGCAAAGACCCAGTACTTC. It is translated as CASSPPGLAKTQYF.

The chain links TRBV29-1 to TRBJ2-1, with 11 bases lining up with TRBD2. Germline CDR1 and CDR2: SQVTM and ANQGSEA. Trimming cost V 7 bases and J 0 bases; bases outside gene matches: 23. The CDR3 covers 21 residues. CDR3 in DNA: TGCAGCGCTCCGACTAGCGGGACCAAATGGTGGCGCGCAAGCTCCTACAATGAGCAGTTCTTC. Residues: CSAPTSGTKWWRASSYNEQFF.

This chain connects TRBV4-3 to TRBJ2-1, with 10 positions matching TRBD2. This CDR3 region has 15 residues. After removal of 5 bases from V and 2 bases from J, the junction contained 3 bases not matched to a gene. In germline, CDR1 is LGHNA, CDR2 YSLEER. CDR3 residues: CASSELAGPYNEQFF. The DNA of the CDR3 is TGCGCCAGCAGCGAACTAGCGGGGCCCTACAATGAGCAGTTCTTC.

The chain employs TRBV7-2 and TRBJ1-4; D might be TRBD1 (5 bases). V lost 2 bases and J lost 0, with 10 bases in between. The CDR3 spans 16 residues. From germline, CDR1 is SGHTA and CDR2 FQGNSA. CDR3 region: CASSLIKGTTNEKLFF. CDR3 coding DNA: TGTGCCAGCAGCTTAATCAAGGGGACAACTAATGAAAAACTGTTTTTT.

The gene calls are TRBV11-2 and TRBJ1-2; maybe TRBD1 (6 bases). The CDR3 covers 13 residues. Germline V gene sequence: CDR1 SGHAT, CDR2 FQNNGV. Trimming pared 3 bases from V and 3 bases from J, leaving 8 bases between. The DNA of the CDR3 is TGTGCCAGCAGCTTCCGGACAGACTATGGCTACACCTTC. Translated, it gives CASSFRTDYGYTF.

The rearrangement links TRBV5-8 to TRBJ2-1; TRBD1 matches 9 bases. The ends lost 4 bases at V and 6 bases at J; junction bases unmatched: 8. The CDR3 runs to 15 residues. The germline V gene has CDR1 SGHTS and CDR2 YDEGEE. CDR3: CASSVGQGLPNEQFF. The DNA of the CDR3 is TGTGCCAGCAGCGTTGGACAGGGGTTACCCAATGAGCAGTTCTTC.

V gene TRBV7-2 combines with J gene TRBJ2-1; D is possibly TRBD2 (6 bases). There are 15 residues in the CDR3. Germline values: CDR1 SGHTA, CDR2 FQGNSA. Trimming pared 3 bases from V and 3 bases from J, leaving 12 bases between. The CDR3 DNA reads TGTGCCAGCAGCTTTTGGGGGGACGGCTACAATGAGCAGTTCTTC. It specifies CASSFWGDGYNEQFF.

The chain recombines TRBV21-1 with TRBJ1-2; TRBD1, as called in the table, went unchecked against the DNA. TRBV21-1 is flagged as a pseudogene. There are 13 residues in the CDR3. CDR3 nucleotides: TGTGCCAGCAAGAGGACAGGGGACTATGGCTACACCTTC. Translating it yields CASKRTGDYGYTF.

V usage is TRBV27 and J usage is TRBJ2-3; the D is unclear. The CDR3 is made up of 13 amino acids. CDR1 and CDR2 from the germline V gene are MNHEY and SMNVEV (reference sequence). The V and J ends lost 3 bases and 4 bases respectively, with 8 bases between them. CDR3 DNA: TGTGCCAGCAGTTTGAATCGGGCAGATACGCAGTATTTT. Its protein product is CASSLNRADTQYF.

This CDR3 is CASSSPGGAYNEQFF. The DNA of the CDR3 is TGTGCCAGCAGCTCACCGGGGGGCGCATACAATGAGCAGTTCTTC. The chain carries TRBV7-9 and TRBJ2-1; tentatively, D is TRBD2 (7 bases). There are 15 residues in the CDR3. Germline-derived CDR1 and CDR2 are SEHNR and FQNEAQ (reference sequence). The V gene lost 4 bases and the J gene lost 4 bases, with 14 bases spanning the gap.

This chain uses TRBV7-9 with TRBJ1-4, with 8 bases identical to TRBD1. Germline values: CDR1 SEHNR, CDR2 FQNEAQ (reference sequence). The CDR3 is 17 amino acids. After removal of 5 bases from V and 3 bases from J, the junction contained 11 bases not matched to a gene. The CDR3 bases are TGTGCCAGCAGCGGCAAGACAGGGGTAGAGGCTAATGAAAAACTGTTTTTT. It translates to CASSGKTGVEANEKLFF.

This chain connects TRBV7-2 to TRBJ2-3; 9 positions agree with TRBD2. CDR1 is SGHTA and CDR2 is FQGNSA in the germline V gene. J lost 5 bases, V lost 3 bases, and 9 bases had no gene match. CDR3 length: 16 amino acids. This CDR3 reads CASSLSAGGGQDTQYF. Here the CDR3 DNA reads TGTGCCAGCAGCTTGTCAGCGGGAGGAGGACAAGATACGCAGTATTTT.

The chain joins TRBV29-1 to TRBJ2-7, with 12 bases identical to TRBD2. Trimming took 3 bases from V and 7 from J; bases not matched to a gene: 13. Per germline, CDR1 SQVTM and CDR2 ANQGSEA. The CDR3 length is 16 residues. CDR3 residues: CSVDGPGLAGPREQYV. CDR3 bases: TGCAGCGTTGACGGTCCCGGACTAGCGGGGCCTAGGGAGCAGTACGTC.

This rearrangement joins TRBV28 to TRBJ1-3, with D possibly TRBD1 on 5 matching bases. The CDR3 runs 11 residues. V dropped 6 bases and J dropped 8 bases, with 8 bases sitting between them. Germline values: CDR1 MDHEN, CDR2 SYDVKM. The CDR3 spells CASRSGDTIYF. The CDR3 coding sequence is TGTGCCAGCAGGTCGGGGGACACCATATATTTT.

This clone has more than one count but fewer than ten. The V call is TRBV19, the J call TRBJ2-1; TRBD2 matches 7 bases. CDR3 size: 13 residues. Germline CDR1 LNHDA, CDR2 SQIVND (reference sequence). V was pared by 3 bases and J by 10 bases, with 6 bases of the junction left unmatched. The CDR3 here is CASSIGGSGEQFF. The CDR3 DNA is TGTGCCAGTAGTATTGGCGGGAGCGGGGAGCAGTTCTTC. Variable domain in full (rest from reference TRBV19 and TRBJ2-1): DGGITQSPKYLFRKEGQNVTLSCEQNLNHDAMYWYRQDPGQGLRLIYYSQIVNDFQKGDIAEGYSVSREKKESFPLTVTSAQKNPTAFYLCASSIGGSGEQFFGPGTRLTVL.

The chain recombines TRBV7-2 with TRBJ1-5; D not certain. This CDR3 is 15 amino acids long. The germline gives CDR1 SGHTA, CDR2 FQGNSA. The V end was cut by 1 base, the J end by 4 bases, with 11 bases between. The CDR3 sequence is CASSLGSVVNQPQHF. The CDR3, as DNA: TGTGCCAGCAGCTTAGGTTCGGTGGTTAATCAGCCCCAGCATTTT.